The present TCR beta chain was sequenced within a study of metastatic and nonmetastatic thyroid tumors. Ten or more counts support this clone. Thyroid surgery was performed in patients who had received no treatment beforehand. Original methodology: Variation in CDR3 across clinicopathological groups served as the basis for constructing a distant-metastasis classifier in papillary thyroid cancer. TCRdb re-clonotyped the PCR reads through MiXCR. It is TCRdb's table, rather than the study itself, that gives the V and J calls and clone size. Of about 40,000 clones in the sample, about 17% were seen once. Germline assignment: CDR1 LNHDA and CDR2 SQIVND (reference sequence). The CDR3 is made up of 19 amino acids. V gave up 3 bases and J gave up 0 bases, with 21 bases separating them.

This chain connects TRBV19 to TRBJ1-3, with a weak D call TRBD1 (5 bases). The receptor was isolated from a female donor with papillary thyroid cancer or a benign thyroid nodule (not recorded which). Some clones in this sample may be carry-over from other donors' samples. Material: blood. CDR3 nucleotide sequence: TGTGCCAGTAGTATTATAGGGGCGGAAAGCCTCGGCTCTGGAAACACCATATATTTT. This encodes CASSIIGAESLGSGNTIYF.